These 31 T cell receptor beta chains were sequenced from one sample in a study of T-cell memory formation after mild COVID-19. One entry per CDR3 protein, called by TCRdb with MiXCR from the 5' RACE reads. The data hold approximately 12,000 distinct CDR3 sequences, with around 15% observed a single time. Sequenced material: PBMCs or a T cell subset sorted from them (not recorded which). Every receptor here comes from a man aged 18 to 30 who had mild COVID-19 (a few samples of this study predate the infection). Cell type and time point are not known.

This clonotype was seen repeatedly, ten times or more. The chain links TRBV7-8 to TRBJ2-1; D unclear. V gave up 2 bases and J gave up 0 bases, with 17 bases separating them. This CDR3 contains 18 residues. Germline V CDR1 and CDR2: SGHVS, FQNEAQ. In DNA form, the CDR3 reads TGTGCCAGCAGCTTATACGTCTTCCTGGAGAGCTCCTACAATGAGCAGTTCTTC. It encodes CASSLYVFLESSYNEQFF.

V is TRBV7-2 and J is TRBJ2-2; the D is unclear. This CDR3 has 14 residues. The V and J ends lost 2 bases and 1 base respectively, with 5 bases between them. Germline V CDR1 and CDR2: SGHTA, FQGNSA. CDR3 DNA: TGTGCCAGCAGCTTAAGTCAGAACACCGGGGAGCTGTTTTTT. Translating it yields CASSLSQNTGELFF.

The rearrangement links TRBV7-2 to TRBJ1-1, with 8 bases fitting TRBD1. In germline, CDR1 is SGHTA, CDR2 FQGNSA. The CDR3 length is 16 residues. J lost 0 bases, V lost 1 base, and 4 bases had no gene match. The CDR3, as DNA: TGTGCCAGCAGCTTAGGGACAGGGTGGATGAACACTGAAGCTTTCTTT. Amino acid sequence: CASSLGTGWMNTEAFF.

V is TRBV7-8 and J is TRBJ2-1, with a possible D match to TRBD2 (5 bases). Germline CDR1 and CDR2: SGHVS and FQNEAQ. This CDR3 is built from 13 residues. Trimming pared 1 base from V and 9 bases from J, leaving 10 bases between. CDR3 sequence: CASSLGRAGEQFF. The CDR3 coding sequence is TGTGCCAGCAGCTTAGGGCGGGCGGGTGAGCAGTTCTTC.

This clonotype was seen repeatedly, ten times or more. The J gene is TRBJ2-3, the V gene TRBV6-5; 10 nucleotides agree with TRBD1. V shed 2 bases and J 5 bases; nucleotides not matched to a gene: 7. The CDR3 sequence is 16 residues long. CDR1 and CDR2 from the germline V gene are MNHEY and SVGAGI. The CDR3 protein is CASSYQRQGALDTQYF. CDR3 bases: TGTGCCAGCAGTTACCAGAGACAGGGGGCATTAGATACGCAGTATTTT.

This clonotype turned up a few times. This chain uses TRBV20-1 with TRBJ2-1, with TRBD1 matching 7 bases. The germline V gene has CDR1 DFQATT and CDR2 SNEGSKA (reference sequence). The trim removed 4 bases at V and 8 bases at J, leaving 8 bases unmatched. The CDR3 is made up of 13 amino acids. CDR3 residues: CSATPNRGHEQFF. In DNA, the CDR3 is TGCAGTGCTACCCCAAACAGGGGACATGAGCAGTTCTTC.

This clonotype was seen many times. This chain links TRBV4-3 with TRBJ1-6; TRBD1 aligns across 9 bases. Germline CDR1 reads LGHNA; CDR2 reads YSLEER. J gave up 0 bases and V 0 bases, and 3 bases lay outside the gene matches. The CDR3 is 18 residues long. The CDR3 DNA reads TGCGCCAGCAGCCAAGAAGGACAGGGGATCTCCTATAATTCACCCCTCCACTTT. It yields the protein CASSQEGQGISYNSPLHF.

This clonotype was recorded many times. The gene calls are TRBV6-4 and TRBJ2-3; 10 nucleotides align to TRBD2. The CDR3 spans 17 residues. V trimming: 0 bases; J trimming: 2 bases; junction bases outside the gene matches: 5. Germline loops: CDR1 MRHNA, CDR2 SNTAGT. The CDR3 is CASSDSPSGGNTDTQYF. The CDR3 nucleotides are TGTGCCAGCAGTGACTCGCCTAGCGGGGGCAACACAGATACGCAGTATTTT.

J is TRBJ1-1 and V is TRBV11-2, with D possibly matching TRBD1 (5 bases). Trimming shortened V by 6 bases and J by 4 bases, and 27 bases separated the two germline ends. Germline V CDR1 and CDR2: SGHAT, FQNNGV. The CDR3 extends over 18 amino acids. The chain's CDR3 is CASREPGQKRVWRTEAFF. Here the CDR3 DNA reads TGTGCCAGCAGAGAACCCGGACAAAAGAGGGTATGGCGCACTGAAGCTTTCTTT.

This clonotype has a count of ten or more. The chain is built from TRBV7-9 and TRBJ2-5; D gene uncertain. Trimming pared 1 base from V and 0 bases from J, leaving 9 bases between. The CDR3 has 15 amino acids. Germline values: CDR1 SEHNR, CDR2 FQNEAQ (reference sequence). The CDR3 DNA is TGTGCCAGCAGCTTAGTTCTATCGTACCAAGAGACCCAGTACTTC. Its translation: CASSLVLSYQETQYF.

The V gene is TRBV4-1, the J gene TRBJ2-7; the D gene is possibly TRBD1 (5 bases). The germline V gene encodes CDR1 MGHRA and CDR2 YSYEKL. This CDR3 is 13 amino acids long. Trimming removed 1 base at V and 7 bases at J, with 11 bases between. CDR3: CASSQVVGEEQYV. CDR3 coding DNA: TGCGCCAGCAGCCAAGTGGTAGGGGAAGAGCAGTACGTC.

This clonotype was picked up many times. The chain joins TRBV3-1 to TRBJ1-6; D call uncertain. Per germline, CDR1 LGHDT and CDR2 YNNKEL (reference sequence). Trimming took off 4 bases at V and 8 bases at J, with 12 bases between the two ends. The CDR3 runs 14 residues. CDR3 DNA sequence: TGTGCCAGCAGCCTTCTGGCAGCGCATTCACCCCTCCACTTT. This codes for CASSLLAAHSPLHF.

There are a few counts of this clonotype. The chain combines TRBV24-1 with TRBJ1-5; D is uncertain. With 0 bases removed from V and 6 bases from J, the gap between germline ends came to 5 bases. CDR3 size: 13 residues. Germline CDR1 and CDR2: KGHDR and SFDVKD. DNA for the CDR3: TGTGCCACCAGTGATTTGGGGTTTCAGCCCCAGCATTTT. It encodes CATSDLGFQPQHF.

This clonotype came up many times. This chain links TRBV6-2 or TRBV6-3 with TRBJ2-6, with D hard to call. The CDR3 extends over 20 amino acids. V was shortened by 3 bases and J by 1 base, with 22 bases between the two germline ends. Germline values: CDR1 MNHEY, CDR2 SVGEGT. This chain's CDR3 is CASSYIWTESLWSGANVLTF. In nucleotides, the CDR3 is TGTGCCAGCAGTTATATCTGGACCGAATCTTTATGGTCTGGGGCCAACGTCCTGACTTTC.

In this sample, this clonotype turned up many times. The J gene is TRBJ1-2, the V gene TRBV11-2; the D gene is possibly TRBD1 (5 bases). The V gene's germline CDR1 is SGHAT and CDR2 FQNNGV. V was trimmed by 4 bases and J by 4 bases, leaving 16 bases between them. The CDR3 totals 15 residues. The chain's CDR3 is CASSWGTQAFYGYTF. The CDR3 DNA reads as TGTGCCAGCAGCTGGGGGACCCAAGCCTTCTATGGCTACACCTTC.

The chain has TRBV20-1 and TRBJ1-3, with D perhaps TRBD1 (5 bases). V lost 1 base to trimming and J lost 4 bases, with 14 bases between them. Germline V CDR1 and CDR2: DFQATT, SNEGSKA (reference sequence). There are 15 residues in the CDR3. CDR3 sequence (DNA): TGCAGTGCTAGAGCGGCCGGGACCGGCGGAAACACCATATATTTT. It encodes CSARAAGTGGNTIYF.

To note about this clonotype: A read error may be the cause here, since a much bigger clone is one base away. The chain carries TRBV11-2 and TRBJ1-6, with 12 bases identical to TRBD1. The CDR3 extends over 17 amino acids. CDR1 is SGHAT, CDR2 FQNNGV, per germline. CDR3 protein: CASSLRGQGANKSPLHF. The DNA for the CDR3 is TGTGCCAGCAGCTTAAGGGGACAGGGGGCGAATAAGTCACCCCTCCACTTT.

This clonotype was picked up many times. CDR3 amino acids: CASSPQTGTPSYNEQFF. The CDR3 coding sequence is TGTGCCAGCAGTCCCCAGACCGGGACACCTTCCTACAATGAGCAGTTCTTC. This chain links TRBV12-3 or TRBV12-4 with TRBJ2-1; D possibly corresponds to TRBD1 (6 bases). Trimming took off 5 bases at V and 1 base at J, with 18 bases between the two ends. The CDR3 contains 17 residues.

This clonotype was detected only a few times. This rearrangement joins TRBV6-5 to TRBJ1-2; D is possibly TRBD1 (6 bases). This CDR3 has 14 residues. Trimming stripped 2 bases from V and 7 bases from J, with 14 bases between. Germline V lookup: CDR1 MNHEY, CDR2 SVGAGI. In nucleotides, the CDR3 is TGTGCCAGCAGTTACCGCAGGGGTTGGGGTGGCTACACCTTC. Encoded protein: CASSYRRGWGGYTF.

Concerning this clonotype: The junction does not match germline at one end; this may be a read error. The J gene is TRBJ2-2, the V gene TRBV7-6; 7 bases align to TRBD2. CDR3 length: 15 amino acids. From germline, CDR1 is SGHVS and CDR2 FNYEAQ. CDR3 in amino acids: CASSLAQAGTGELFF. The DNA of the CDR3 is TGTGCCAGCAGTTTAGCCCAAGCGGGGACCGGGGAGTTGTTTTTT.

This clonotype was observed many times. V gene TRBV5-1 combines with J gene TRBJ2-1; D possibly uses TRBD1 or TRBD2 (5 bases each). Germline V lookup: CDR1 SGHRS, CDR2 YFSETQ. Trimming stripped 2 bases from V and 1 base from J, with 13 bases between. This CDR3 is 16 amino acids long. The CDR3 DNA is TGCGCCAGCAGCTTCAGCCCGGGACCATCCTACAATGAGCAGTTCTTC. Amino acids: CASSFSPGPSYNEQFF.

This clonotype is medium-sized within its sample. The chain couples TRBV5-6 to TRBJ2-1; D is tentatively TRBD1 or TRBD2 (6 bases each). V dropped 5 bases and J dropped 2 bases, with 11 bases sitting between them. CDR3 length equals 14 residues. Germline V gives CDR1 SGHDT, CDR2 YYEEEE. CDR3: CASSKGGPYNEQFF. The CDR3 region has the DNA TGTGCCAGCAGTAAGGGGGGCCCCTACAATGAGCAGTTCTTC.

This chain joins TRBV5-1 and TRBJ2-3; 7 nucleotides match TRBD2. V was clipped by 4 bases and J by 11 bases; unmatched bases: 19. The CDR3 is made up of 16 amino acids. Per germline, CDR1 SGHRS and CDR2 YFSETQ. The CDR3 protein is CASSQSAGPRPGGQYF. Written as DNA, the CDR3 is TGCGCCAGCAGCCAAAGCGCGGGGCCTCGACCGGGGGGGCAGTATTTT.

This clonotype was seen many times. The genes are TRBV4-1 and TRBJ1-5; no clear D gene. The CDR3 runs 14 residues. The V gene's germline CDR1 is MGHRA and CDR2 YSYEKL. V was clipped by 5 bases and J by 2 bases, with 10 bases between them. The CDR3 here is CASSTFAGNQPQHF. The CDR3, as DNA: TGCGCCAGCAGCACATTTGCGGGCAATCAGCCCCAGCATTTT.

This clonotype occurred many times. The chain uses TRBV6-5 and TRBJ2-7; possible D gene TRBD2, 5 bases. This CDR3 is built from 14 residues. V gave up 2 bases and J gave up 7 bases, with 15 bases separating them. CDR1 and CDR2 from the germline V gene are MNHEY and SVGAGI. The CDR3 protein is CASSYGEASGEQYF. In DNA, the CDR3 is TGTGCCAGCAGTTACGGCGAGGCATCGGGAGAGCAGTACTTC.

This clonotype was recorded many times. CDR3 DNA sequence: TGTGCCAGCAGTTCGCAGGGGGAATCGAACACCGGGGAGCTGTTTTTT. The encoded protein is CASSSQGESNTGELFF. The chain combines TRBV6-5 with TRBJ2-2, with TRBD1 matching over 7 bases. With V trimmed by 4 bases and J by 0 bases, 5 bases remained unmatched. CDR1 MNHEY and CDR2 SVGAGI come from the germline V gene. This CDR3 has 16 amino acids.

There are many counts of this clonotype. The chain carries TRBV12-3 or TRBV12-4 and TRBJ1-2; tentatively, D is TRBD1 (6 bases). V lost 3 bases and J 4 bases, leaving 15 bases between the germline ends. The CDR3 consists of 15 residues. The CDR3 bases are TGTGCCAGCAGTTTGATGGGGGCCGGGCTCTATGGCTACACCTTC. This encodes CASSLMGAGLYGYTF.

This clonotype has at least ten counts. This chain joins TRBV5-1 and TRBJ2-3; a weak D match, TRBD2 (6 bases). Germline CDR1 and CDR2: SGHRS and YFSETQ. V was cut by 4 bases and J by 6 bases, with 18 bases left in between. The CDR3 loop spans 15 amino acids. DNA for the CDR3: TGCGCCAGCAGCCTCGTCGAGGGAGGTTCGGATACGCAGTATTTT. It translates to CASSLVEGGSDTQYF.

This chain connects TRBV6-1 to TRBJ2-1; 7 positions agree with TRBD2. This CDR3 spans 12 amino acids. The germline CDR1 and CDR2 sequences are MNHNS and SASEGT. The CDR3 nucleotides read TGTGGGGGGGGATCATCCTACAATGAGCAGTTCTTC. It specifies CGGGSSYNEQFF.

The rearrangement uses TRBV4-3 and TRBJ2-7; no clear D. Germline V gene lookup returns CDR1 LGHNA and CDR2 YSLEER. The CDR3 contains 13 residues. V gave up 1 base and J gave up 6 bases, with 10 bases separating them. The CDR3, as DNA: TGCGCCAGCAGCCAAGTTGTCCGGGCCGAGCAGTACTTC. This encodes CASSQVVRAEQYF.

This clonotype has ten or more counts. The chain uses TRBV3-1 and TRBJ2-3; a weak D match, TRBD1 (6 bases). Germline lookup yields CDR1 LGHDT and CDR2 YNNKEL (reference sequence). The V gene lost 2 bases and the J gene lost 2 bases, with 11 bases spanning the gap. CDR3 length: 15 residues. CDR3 sequence: CASSQLTGNTDTQYF. The CDR3 nucleotides are TGTGCCAGCAGCCAACTGACAGGAAACACAGATACGCAGTATTTT.